This T cell receptor beta chain was identified during a study of blood T cell repertoires in COVID-19. Study overall: The origin of the acute and convalescent COVID-19 samples was the United States, Italy and Spain. From T cells, B-cell-depleted T cells, or PBMCs came the material, which was cDNA or gDNA.

The germline gives CDR1 MNHEY, CDR2 SVGAGI. The CDR3 is 15 residues long. The V and J ends lost 6 bases and 1 base respectively, with 15 bases between them. Clones were read by immunoSEQ multiplex PCR, and TCRdb kept only the in-frame ones, dropping some. The sample carries 270,000 or so clones, about 87% recorded once. Sequenced sample: peripheral blood. The clonotype comes from a human donor in a cohort sampled during active COVID-19. J is TRBJ2-5 and V is TRBV6-5; tentative D call: TRBD2 (5 bases). The CDR3 is CASRGGWAAQETQYF. In DNA form, the CDR3 reads TGTGCCAGCAGAGGAGGATGGGCAGCCCAAGAGACCCAGTACTTC.